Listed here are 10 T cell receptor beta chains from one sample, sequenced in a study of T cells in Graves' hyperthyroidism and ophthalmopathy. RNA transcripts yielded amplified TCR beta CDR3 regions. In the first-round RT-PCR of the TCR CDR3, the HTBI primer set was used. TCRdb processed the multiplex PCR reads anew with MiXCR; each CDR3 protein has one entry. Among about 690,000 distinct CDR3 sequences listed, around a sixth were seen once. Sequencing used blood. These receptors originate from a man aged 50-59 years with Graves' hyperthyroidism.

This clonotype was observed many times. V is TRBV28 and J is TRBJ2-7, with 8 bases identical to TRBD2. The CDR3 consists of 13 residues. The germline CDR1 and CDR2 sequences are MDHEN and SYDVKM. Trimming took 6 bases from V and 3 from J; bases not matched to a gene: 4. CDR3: CASRAGVDYEQYF. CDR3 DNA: TGTGCCAGCAGAGCGGGAGTAGACTACGAGCAGTACTTC.

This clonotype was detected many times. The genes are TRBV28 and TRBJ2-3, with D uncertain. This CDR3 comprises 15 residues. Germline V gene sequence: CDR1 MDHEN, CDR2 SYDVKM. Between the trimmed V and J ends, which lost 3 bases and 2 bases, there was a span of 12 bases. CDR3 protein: CASSFLGRLTDTQYF. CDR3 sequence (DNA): TGTGCCAGCAGTTTCCTAGGCAGACTCACAGATACGCAGTATTTT. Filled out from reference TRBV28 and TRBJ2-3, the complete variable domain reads DVKVTQSSRYLVKRTGEKVFLECVQDMDHENMFWYRQDPGLGLRLIYFSYDVKMKEKGDIPEGYSVSREKKERFSLILESASTNQTSMYLCASSFLGRLTDTQYFGPGTRLTVL.

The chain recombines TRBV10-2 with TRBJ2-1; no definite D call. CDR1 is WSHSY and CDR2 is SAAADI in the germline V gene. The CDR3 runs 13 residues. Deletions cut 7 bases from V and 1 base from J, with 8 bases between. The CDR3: CASIRPSYNEQFF. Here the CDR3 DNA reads TGCGCCAGCATAAGACCGTCCTACAATGAGCAGTTCTTC.

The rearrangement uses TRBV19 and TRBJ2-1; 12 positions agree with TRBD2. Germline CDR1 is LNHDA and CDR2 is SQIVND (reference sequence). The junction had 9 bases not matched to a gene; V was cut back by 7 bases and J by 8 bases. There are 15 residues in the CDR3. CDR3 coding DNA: TGTGCCAGTACCCCACTAGCGGGGGGCCGCGATGAGCAGTTCTTC. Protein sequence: CASTPLAGGRDEQFF.

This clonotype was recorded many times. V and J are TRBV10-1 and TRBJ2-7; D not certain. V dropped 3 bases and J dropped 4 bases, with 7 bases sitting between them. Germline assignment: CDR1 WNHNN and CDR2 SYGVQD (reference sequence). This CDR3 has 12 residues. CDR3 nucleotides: TGCGCCAGCAGTGAAGGTTGGTACGAGCAGTACTTC. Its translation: CASSEGWYEQYF.

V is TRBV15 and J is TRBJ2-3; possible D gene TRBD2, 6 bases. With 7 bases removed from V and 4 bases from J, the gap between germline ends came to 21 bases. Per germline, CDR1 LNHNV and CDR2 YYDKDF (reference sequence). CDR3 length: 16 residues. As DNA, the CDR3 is TGTGCCACCACCAACTTTAGGGGAGGTCGGGCAGATACGCAGTATTTT. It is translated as CATTNFRGGRADTQYF.

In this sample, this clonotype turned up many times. The CDR3 region has the DNA TGTGCCAGCAGCTCGGACAGAGAAAATGAAAAACTGTTTTTT. This gives the protein CASSSDRENEKLFF. This chain joins TRBV12-3 or TRBV12-4 and TRBJ1-4; tentatively, D is TRBD1 (6 bases). The CDR3 runs to 14 residues. Trimming cost V 6 bases and J 5 bases, with 13 bases left between them.

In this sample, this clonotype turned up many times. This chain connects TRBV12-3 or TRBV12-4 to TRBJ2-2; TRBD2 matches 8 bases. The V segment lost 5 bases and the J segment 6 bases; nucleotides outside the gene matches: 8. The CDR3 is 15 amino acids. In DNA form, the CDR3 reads TGTGCCAGCAGTCTTACGGGAGGGCCGGCCGGGGAGCTGTTTTTT. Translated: CASSLTGGPAGELFF.

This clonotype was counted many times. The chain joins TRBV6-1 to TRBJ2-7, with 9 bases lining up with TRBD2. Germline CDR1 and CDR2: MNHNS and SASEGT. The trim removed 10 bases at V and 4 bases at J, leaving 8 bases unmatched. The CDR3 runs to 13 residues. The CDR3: CAISSGATYEQYF. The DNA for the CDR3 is TGTGCCATCTCTAGCGGGGCCACTTACGAGCAGTACTTC.

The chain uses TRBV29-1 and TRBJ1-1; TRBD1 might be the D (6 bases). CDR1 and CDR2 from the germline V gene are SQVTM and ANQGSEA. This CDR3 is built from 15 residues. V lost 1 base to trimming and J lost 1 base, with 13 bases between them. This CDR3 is CSVEGTQGWNTEAFF. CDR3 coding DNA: TGCAGCGTTGAAGGGACTCAGGGGTGGAACACTGAAGCTTTCTTT.